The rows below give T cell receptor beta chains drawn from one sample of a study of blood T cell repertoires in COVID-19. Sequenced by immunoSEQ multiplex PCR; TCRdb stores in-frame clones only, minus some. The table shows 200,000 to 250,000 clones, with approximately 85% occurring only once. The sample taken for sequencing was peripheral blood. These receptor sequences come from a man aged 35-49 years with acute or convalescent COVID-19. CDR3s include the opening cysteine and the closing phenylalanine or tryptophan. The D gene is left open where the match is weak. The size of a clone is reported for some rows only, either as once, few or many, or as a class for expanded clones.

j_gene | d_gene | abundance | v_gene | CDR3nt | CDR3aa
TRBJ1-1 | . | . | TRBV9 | TGTGCCAGCAGCCCGTTCGGGGGTACTGAAGCTTTCTTT | CASSPFGGTEAFF
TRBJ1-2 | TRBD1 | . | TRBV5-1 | TGCGCCAGCAGCCTGGGACAGAACTATGGCTACACCTTC | CASSLGQNYGYTF
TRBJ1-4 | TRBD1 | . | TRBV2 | TGTGCCAGCAGTACCGGACAGGGAGAACTGTTTTTT | CASSTGQGELFF
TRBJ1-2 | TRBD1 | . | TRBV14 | TGTGCCAGCAGCCACCAATCGACAGGGGGCATCTATGGCTACACCTTC | CASSHQSTGGIYGYTF
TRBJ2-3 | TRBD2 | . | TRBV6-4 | TGTGCCAGCAGCCCCGGGACTAACGCAGTTGGGCAGTATTTT | CASSPGTNAVGQYF
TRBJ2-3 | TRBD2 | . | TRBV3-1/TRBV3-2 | TGTGCCAGCAGCCAAGATCCGCGGGGGGACCTCACAGATACGCAGTATTTT | CASSQDPRGDLTDTQYF
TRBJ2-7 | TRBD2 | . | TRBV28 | TGTGCCAGCAGTTTAGGAGGACTAGCGCCGGGCGAGCAGTACTTC | CASSLGGLAPGEQYF
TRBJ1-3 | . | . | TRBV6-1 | TGTGCCAGCAGTGAGCAGGGAAACACCATATATTTT | CASSEQGNTIYF
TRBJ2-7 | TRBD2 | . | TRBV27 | TGTGCCAGCAGTTTGAGCGGGGGTGCCTCCTACGAGCAGTACTTC | CASSLSGGASYEQYF
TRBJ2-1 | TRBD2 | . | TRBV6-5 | TGTGCCAGCACCCGTTCTAGCGGGGTGTACAATGAGCAGTTCTTC | CASTRSSGVYNEQFF
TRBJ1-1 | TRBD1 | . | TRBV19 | TGTGCCAGTAGTTCGGGACAGGGGGCAATGAACACTGAAGCTTTCTTT | CASSSGQGAMNTEAFF
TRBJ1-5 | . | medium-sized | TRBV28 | TGTGCCAGCAGTCCGTCCCCTCGGGTGCGGTCGGTTCAGCCCCAGCATTTT | CASSPSPRVRSVQPQHF
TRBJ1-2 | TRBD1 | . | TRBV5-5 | TGTGCCAGCAAGCAGGGGGGAACTTATGGCTACACCTTC | CASKQGGTYGYTF
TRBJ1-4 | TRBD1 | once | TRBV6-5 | TGTGCCAGCTGTAGGGCAGGGGGCTATAATGAAAAACTGTTTTTT | CASCRAGGYNEKLFF
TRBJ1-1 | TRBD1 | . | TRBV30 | TGTGCCTGGAGGATGGGACAGGGAACATACGGAGCTTTCTTT | CAWRMGQGTYGAFF
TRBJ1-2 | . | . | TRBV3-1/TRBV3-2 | TGTGCCAGCAGCCCCGCGAGGGCCGGTAACTATGGCTACACCTTC | CASSPARAGNYGYTF
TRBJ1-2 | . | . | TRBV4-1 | TGCGCCAGCAGCCAAGCTCAGGGGAGTAGAGGCTACACCTTC | CASSQAQGSRGYTF
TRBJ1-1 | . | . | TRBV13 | TGTGCCAGCAGCTTAAAAGGACATACTGAAGCTTTCTTT | CASSLKGHTEAFF
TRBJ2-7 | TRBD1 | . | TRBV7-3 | TGTGCCAGCAGCCCCCGACAGGGTGGAAGCTACGAGCAGTACTTC | CASSPRQGGSYEQYF
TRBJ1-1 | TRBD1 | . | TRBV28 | TGTGCCACCGAAACAGGGGGCGAATGGAAGGCTTTCTTT | CATETGGEWKAFF
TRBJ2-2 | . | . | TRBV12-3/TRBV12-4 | TGTGCCAGCAGCCCAGACACTGGGGAGCTGTTTTTT | CASSPDTGELFF
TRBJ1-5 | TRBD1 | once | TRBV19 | TGTGCCAGTAGACCCGGGACAGGTCTTAGCAATCAGCCCCAGCATTTT | CASRPGTGLSNQPQHF
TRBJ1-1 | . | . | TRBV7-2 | TGTGCCAGCAGCCTGTTAAACAAGAACACTGAAGCTTTCTTT | CASSLLNKNTEAFF
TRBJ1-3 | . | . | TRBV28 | TGTGCCAGCAGTGCTCAGGGGCCAGGTGGAAACACCATATATTTT | CASSAQGPGGNTIYF
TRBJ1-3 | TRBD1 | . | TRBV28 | TGTGCCAGCAAAAGGGACAGGGGAATTGTGGCTGACTTTTCTGGAAACACCATATATTTT | CASKRDRGIVADFSGNTIYF
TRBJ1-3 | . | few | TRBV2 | TGTGCCAGCAGTGGGGAGAGTACCTCTGGAAACACCATATATTTT | CASSGESTSGNTIYF
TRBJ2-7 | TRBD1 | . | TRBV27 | TGTGCCAGCAGTTTTTTCCCCTTCCGGGACAGTTCATCCTACGAGCAGTACTTC | CASSFFPFRDSSSYEQYF
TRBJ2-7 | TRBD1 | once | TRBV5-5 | TGTGCCAGCAGCTGGGACAGGGCCTCCTACGAGCAGTACTTC | CASSWDRASYEQYF
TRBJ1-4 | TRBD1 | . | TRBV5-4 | TGTGCCAGCAGCTTGGAACAGGGGACTAATGAAAAACTGTTTTTT | CASSLEQGTNEKLFF
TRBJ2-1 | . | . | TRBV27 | TGTGCCAGCAGTATCCTCAATGAGCAGTTCTTC | CASSILNEQFF
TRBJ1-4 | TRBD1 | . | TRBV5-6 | TGTGCCAGCAGCTTCGACCAGGGGGGAAATGAAAAACTGTTTTTT | CASSFDQGGNEKLFF
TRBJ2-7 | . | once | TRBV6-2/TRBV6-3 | TGTGCCAGCAGTTTGGGCAACCTCTACGAGCAGTACTTC | CASSLGNLYEQYF
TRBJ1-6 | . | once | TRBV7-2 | TGTGCCAGCAGCTTAGCGGCGGGACGGTATAATTCACCCCTCCACTTT | CASSLAAGRYNSPLHF
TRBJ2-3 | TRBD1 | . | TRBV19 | TGTGCCAGTTCACAGGGGAGTAGGTCAGATACGCAGTATTTT | CASSQGSRSDTQYF
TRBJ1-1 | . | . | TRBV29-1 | TGCAGCGCCGACAGGCACTCAGAAGCTTTCTTT | CSADRHSEAFF
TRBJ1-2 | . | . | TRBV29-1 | TGCAGCGTTGAGATTACCGGGAGAGCTAACTATGGCTACACCTTC | CSVEITGRANYGYTF
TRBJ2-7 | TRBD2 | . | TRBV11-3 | TGTGCCAGCAGCACCGGACTAGCCCACGAGCAGTACTTC | CASSTGLAHEQYF
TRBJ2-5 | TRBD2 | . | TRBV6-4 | TGTGCCAGCAGTGAAACTAGCGGGGGCCAAGAGACCCAGTACTTC | CASSETSGGQETQYF
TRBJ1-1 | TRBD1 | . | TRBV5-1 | TGCGCCAGCCGCCTAGGGACAGGGGCGAAAGGCACTGAAGCTTTCTTT | CASRLGTGAKGTEAFF
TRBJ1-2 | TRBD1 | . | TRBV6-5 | TGTGCCAGCACCCGAGCAGAGGGGGCGGAAGGCTACACCTTC | CASTRAEGAEGYTF
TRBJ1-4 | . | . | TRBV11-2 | TGTGCCACACACCCCGCGGGGAATGAAAAACTGTTTTTT | CATHPAGNEKLFF
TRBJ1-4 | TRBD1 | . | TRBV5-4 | TGTGCCAGCAGCATGACAGGGAAATCTAATGAAAAACTGTTTTTT | CASSMTGKSNEKLFF
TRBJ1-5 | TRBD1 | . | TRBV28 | TGTGCCAGCACCACAGGGGGGTATTATAGCAATCAGCCCCAGCATTTT | CASTTGGYYSNQPQHF
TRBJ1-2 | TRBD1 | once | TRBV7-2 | TGTGCCAGCAGCCCCAGGGGGGTTGGGTATGGCTACACCTTC | CASSPRGVGYGYTF
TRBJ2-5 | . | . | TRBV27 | TGTGCCAGCAGTGGGACAACCCAAGAGACCCAGTACTTC | CASSGTTQETQYF
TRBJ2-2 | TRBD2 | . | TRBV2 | TGTGCCAGCAGTTGGGAGGGGTCGGCCGGGGAGCTGTTTTTT | CASSWEGSAGELFF
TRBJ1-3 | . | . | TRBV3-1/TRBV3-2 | TGTGCCAGCAGCCAAGATTTTACGAGTGGAAACACCATATATTTT | CASSQDFTSGNTIYF
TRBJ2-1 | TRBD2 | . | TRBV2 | TGTGCCAGCACCATAACCTCCGGGACTAGACCCTACAATGAGCAGTTCTTC | CASTITSGTRPYNEQFF
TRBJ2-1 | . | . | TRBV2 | TGTGCCAGCACCGGAACCGGGAATGAGCAGTTCTTC | CASTGTGNEQFF
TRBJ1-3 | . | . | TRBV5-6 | TGTGCCAGCAGCTTAAGGGACTGGGCAGGGACGGATGGAAACACCATATATTTT | CASSLRDWAGTDGNTIYF
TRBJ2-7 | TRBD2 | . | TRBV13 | TGTGCCAGCAGCGCACCCGTGGGGCTAGCGGTCTCCTACGAGCAGTACTTC | CASSAPVGLAVSYEQYF
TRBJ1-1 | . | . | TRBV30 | TGTGCCTGGAGTGTACCAGGGATCGGGAACACTGAAGCTTTCTTT | CAWSVPGIGNTEAFF
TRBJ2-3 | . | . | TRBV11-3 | TGTGCCAGCAGCTCGTCTCGGGATACGCAGTATTTT | CASSSSRDTQYF